This TCR beta chain was obtained from a study of T cells after yellow fever vaccination. By 5'RACE template switching, TCR cDNA was produced, with a universal primer site and UMIs added in the process. TCRdb reprocessed the 5' RACE reads with MiXCR, giving one entry per CDR3 protein. The profile shows roughly 300,000 distinct CDR3 sequences, 8% to 9.5% of them singletons. As regards this clonotype: Its antigen is still unknown.

V trimming: 3 bases; J trimming: 4 bases; junction bases outside the gene matches: 16. The CDR3 sequence is 18 residues long. Germline V gene lookup returns CDR1 LGHNA and CDR2 YSLEER. Findings and caveats of the study: One caveat is that FACS-sorted repertoires could contain abundant clonotypes contaminating from the bulk population. Faster peaking, at day 5 versus 15, marked a secondary response that was weaker.

The sequence was collected from a man between 18 and 35 years old who received the YFV17D yellow fever vaccine. The chain has TRBV4-3 and TRBJ1-2; 8 nucleotides align to TRBD1. The sequences come from PBMCs, collected roughly 45 days after the first yellow fever vaccination. The CDR3 here is CASSQTRDRNLLSYGYTF. The CDR3 DNA reads as TGCGCCAGCAGCCAGACCCGGGACAGGAACCTCCTATCCTATGGCTACACCTTC.